The entry below gives a single T cell receptor beta chain sequence along with its context. This CDR3 is built from 13 residues. V was trimmed by 7 bases and J by 5 bases, leaving 15 bases between them. Germline CDR1 SGHRS, CDR2 YFSETQ. The data derive from a study of patients and donors after allogeneic stem cell transplantation. MiXCR was run by TCRdb on the RT-PCR reads, yielding one entry per CDR3 protein. The sample holds over 30,000 distinct CDR3 sequences; 30% to 40% are singletons and the top ten take 76%. The sample consisted of blood, either unsorted or a sorted T cell fraction (not recorded which). The chain links TRBV5-1 to TRBJ1-1; D not resolved. The sequence was collected from a human donor who was either an allogeneic HSCT recipient or a stem cell or donor lymphocyte infusion donor (not recorded which). It is not recorded whose cells these are; they may come from a transplant donor. The CDR3 region is CASGQARMTEAFF. The CDR3 DNA reads TGCGCCAGCGGCCAGGCTAGGATGACTGAAGCTTTCTTT. Full variable domain (missing parts from reference TRBV5-1 and TRBJ1-1): KAGVTQTPRYLIKTRGQQVTLSCSPISGHRSVSWYQQTPGQGLQFLFEYFSETQRNKGNFPGRFSGRQFSNSRSEMNVSTLELGDSALYLCASGQARMTEAFFGQGTRLTVV.